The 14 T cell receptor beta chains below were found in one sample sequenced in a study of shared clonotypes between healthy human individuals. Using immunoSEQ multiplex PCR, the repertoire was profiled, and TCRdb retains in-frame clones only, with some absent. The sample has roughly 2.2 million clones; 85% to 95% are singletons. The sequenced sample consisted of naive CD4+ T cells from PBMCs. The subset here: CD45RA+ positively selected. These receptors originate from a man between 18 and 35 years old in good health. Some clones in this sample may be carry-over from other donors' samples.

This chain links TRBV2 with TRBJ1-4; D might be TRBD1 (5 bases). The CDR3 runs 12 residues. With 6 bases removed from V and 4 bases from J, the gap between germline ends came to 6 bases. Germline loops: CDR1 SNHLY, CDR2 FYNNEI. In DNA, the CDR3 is TGTGCCAGCAGGCAGGGTAATGAAAAACTGTTTTTT. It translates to CASRQGNEKLFF.

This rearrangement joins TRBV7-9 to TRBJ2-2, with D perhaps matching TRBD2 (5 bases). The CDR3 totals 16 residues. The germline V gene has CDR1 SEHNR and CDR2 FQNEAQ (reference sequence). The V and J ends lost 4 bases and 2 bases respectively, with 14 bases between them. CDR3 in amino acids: CASSSTRSLNTGELFF. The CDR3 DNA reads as TGTGCCAGCAGCTCTACTAGATCCCTTAACACCGGGGAGCTGTTTTTT.

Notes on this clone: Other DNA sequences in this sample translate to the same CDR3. This chain's CDR3 is CSASRSYEQYF. As DNA, the CDR3 is TGCAGTGCTAGCAGATCCTACGAGCAGTACTTC. The chain is built from TRBV20-1 and TRBJ2-7; D unclear. Trimming stripped 3 bases from V and 1 base from J, with 4 bases between. Germline V CDR1 and CDR2: DFQATT, SNEGSKA (reference sequence). The CDR3 runs to 11 residues.

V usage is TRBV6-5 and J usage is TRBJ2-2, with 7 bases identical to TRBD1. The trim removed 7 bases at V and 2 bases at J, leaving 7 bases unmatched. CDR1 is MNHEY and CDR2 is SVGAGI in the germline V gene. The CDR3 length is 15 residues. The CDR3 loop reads CASTLTGLNTGELFF. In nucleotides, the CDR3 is TGTGCCAGCACCCTGACAGGGCTTAACACCGGGGAGCTGTTTTTT.

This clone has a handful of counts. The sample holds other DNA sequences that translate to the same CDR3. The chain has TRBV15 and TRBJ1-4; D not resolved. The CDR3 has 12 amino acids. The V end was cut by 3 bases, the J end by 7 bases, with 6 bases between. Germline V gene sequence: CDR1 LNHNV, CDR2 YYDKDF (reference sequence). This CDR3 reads CATSRVGEKLFF. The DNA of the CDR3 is TGTGCCACCAGCAGGGTGGGTGAAAAACTGTTTTTT.

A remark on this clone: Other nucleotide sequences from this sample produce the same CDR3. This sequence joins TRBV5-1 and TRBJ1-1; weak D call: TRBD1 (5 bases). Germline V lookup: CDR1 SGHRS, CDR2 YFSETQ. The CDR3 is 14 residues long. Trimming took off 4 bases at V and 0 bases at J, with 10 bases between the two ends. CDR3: CASSGGTVNTEAFF. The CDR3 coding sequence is TGCGCCAGCAGCGGAGGGACGGTGAACACTGAAGCTTTCTTT.

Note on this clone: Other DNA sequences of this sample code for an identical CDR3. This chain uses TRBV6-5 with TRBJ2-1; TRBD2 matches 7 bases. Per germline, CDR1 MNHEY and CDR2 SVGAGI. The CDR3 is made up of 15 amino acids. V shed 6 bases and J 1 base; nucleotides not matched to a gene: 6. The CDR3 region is CASSRSGSSYNEQFF. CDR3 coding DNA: TGTGCCAGCAGCCGTAGCGGGTCGTCCTACAATGAGCAGTTCTTC.

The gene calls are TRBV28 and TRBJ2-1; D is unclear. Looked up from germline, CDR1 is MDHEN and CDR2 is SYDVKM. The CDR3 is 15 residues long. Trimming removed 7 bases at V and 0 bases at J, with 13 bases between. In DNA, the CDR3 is TGTGCCAGCACCAAACTGAAAACCTCCTACAATGAGCAGTTCTTC. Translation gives CASTKLKTSYNEQFF.

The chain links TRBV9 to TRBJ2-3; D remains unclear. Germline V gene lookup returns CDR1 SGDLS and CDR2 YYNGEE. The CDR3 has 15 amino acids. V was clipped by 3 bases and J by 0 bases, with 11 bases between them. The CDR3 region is CASSDPHHSTDTQYF. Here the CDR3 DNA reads TGTGCCAGCAGCGACCCACACCATAGCACAGATACGCAGTATTTT.

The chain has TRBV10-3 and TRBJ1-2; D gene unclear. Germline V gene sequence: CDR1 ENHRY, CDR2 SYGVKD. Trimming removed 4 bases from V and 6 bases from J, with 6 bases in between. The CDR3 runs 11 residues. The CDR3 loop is CAISGGDGYTF. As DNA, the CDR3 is TGTGCCATCAGTGGCGGGGATGGCTACACCTTC.

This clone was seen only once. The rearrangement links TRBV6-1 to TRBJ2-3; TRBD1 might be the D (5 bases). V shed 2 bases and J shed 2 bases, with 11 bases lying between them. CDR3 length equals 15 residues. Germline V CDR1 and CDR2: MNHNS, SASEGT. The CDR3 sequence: CASSERQTVTDTQYF. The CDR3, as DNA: TGTGCCAGCAGTGAACGACAGACTGTCACAGATACGCAGTATTTT.

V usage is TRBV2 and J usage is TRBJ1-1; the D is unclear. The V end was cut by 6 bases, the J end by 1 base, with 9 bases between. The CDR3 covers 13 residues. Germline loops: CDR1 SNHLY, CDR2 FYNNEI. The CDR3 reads CASRWTANTEAFF. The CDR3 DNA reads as TGTGCCAGCAGATGGACGGCGAACACTGAAGCTTTCTTT.

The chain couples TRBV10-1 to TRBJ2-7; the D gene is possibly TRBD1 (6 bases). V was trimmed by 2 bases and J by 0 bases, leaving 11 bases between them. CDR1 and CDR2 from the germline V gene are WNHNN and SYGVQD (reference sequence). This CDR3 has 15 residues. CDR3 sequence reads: CASSEGTPGSYEQYF. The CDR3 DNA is TGCGCCAGCAGTGAGGGGACACCCGGCTCCTACGAGCAGTACTTC.

The CDR3 DNA reads as TGTGCCAGCAGCCACTGGGACAGGGGTCGCAATGAGCAGTTCTTC. Its translation: CASSHWDRGRNEQFF. V is TRBV7-3 and J is TRBJ2-1; the match to TRBD1 covers 10 bases. The CDR3 sequence is 15 residues long. Looked up from germline, CDR1 is SGHTA and CDR2 is FQGTGA. The junction had 7 bases not matched to a gene; V was cut back by 5 bases and J by 6 bases. The variable domain in full, with the rest retrieved from reference TRBV7-3 and TRBJ2-1, is GAGVSQTPSNKVTEKGKYVELRCDPISGHTALYWYRQSLGQGPEFLIYFQGTGAADDSGLPNDRFFAVRPEGSVSTLKIQRTERGDSAVYLCASSHWDRGRNEQFFGPGTRLTVL.